The source of this T cell receptor beta chain is a study of blood T cell repertoires in COVID-19. On the study more broadly: Sources were T cells, B-cell-depleted T cells, or PBMCs; the material itself was cDNA or gDNA.

A remark on this clone: Other nucleotide sequences from this sample produce the same CDR3.

Germline loops: CDR1 LNHNV, CDR2 YYDKDF (reference sequence). V lost 3 bases and J lost 1; bases outside the gene matches: 0. The CDR3 covers 14 residues. Generated by immunoSEQ multiplex PCR, the TCRdb table keeps only in-frame clones and is missing some. This sample has some 160,000 clones, with 79% found just once. Sequenced: peripheral blood. V is TRBV15 and J is TRBJ1-1; 9 positions match TRBD1. This sequence was found in a man in his fifties with active or convalescent COVID-19. The CDR3 protein is CATSRGQGNTEAFF. DNA of the CDR3: TGTGCCACCAGCAGGGGACAGGGGAACACTGAAGCTTTCTTT.